The clone carrying this T cell receptor beta chain was detected only once. As handled by the study authors: Reference gene primers were amplified, and this amplification served to estimate nucleated cell counts. Measured with immunoSEQ multiplex PCR; TCRdb has only the in-frame clones, and not every one. The V and J calls and clone size were taken over from that table, and D and trimming were inferred from the DNA. This sample has about 97,000 clones, with roughly 84% found just once. These data originate in a study of blood T cell repertoires in COVID-19. Study-wide context: Italy, Spain and the United States were the sources of the convalescent and acute COVID-19 samples. T cells, B-cell-depleted T cells, or PBMCs supplied cDNA or gDNA.

Trimming removed 7 bases at V and 0 bases at J, with 11 bases between. Germline loops: CDR1 SEHNR, CDR2 FQNEAQ (reference sequence). The CDR3 sequence is 14 residues long. The chain recombines TRBV7-9 with TRBJ2-3; tentatively, D is TRBD1 (6 bases). The material sequenced was peripheral blood. The receptor's source is a human donor in a cohort sampled during active COVID-19. In DNA, the CDR3 is TGTGCCAGCACTGGGGGCGGTAGCACAGATACGCAGTATTTT. This gives the protein CASTGGGSTDTQYF.